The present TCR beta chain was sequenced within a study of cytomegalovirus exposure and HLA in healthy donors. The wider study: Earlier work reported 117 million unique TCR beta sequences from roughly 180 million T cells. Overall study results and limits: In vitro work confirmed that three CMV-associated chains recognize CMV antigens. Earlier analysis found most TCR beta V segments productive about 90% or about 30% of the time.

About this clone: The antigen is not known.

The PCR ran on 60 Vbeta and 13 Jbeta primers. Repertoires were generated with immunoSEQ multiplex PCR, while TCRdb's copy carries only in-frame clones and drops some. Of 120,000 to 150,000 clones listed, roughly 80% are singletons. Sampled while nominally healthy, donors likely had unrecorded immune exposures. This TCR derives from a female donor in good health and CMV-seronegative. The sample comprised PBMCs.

This CDR3 is CASSLAGRGVREQYF. CDR3 sequence (DNA): TGTGCCAGCAGCTTGGCTGGCAGGGGAGTGCGCGAGCAGTACTTC. This sequence joins TRBV5-4 and TRBJ2-7, with D possibly being TRBD1 (6 bases). V dropped 0 bases and J dropped 6 bases, with 16 bases sitting between them. The CDR3 runs 15 residues. Germline CDR1 is SGHNT and CDR2 is YYREEE (reference sequence).